The 23 T cell receptor beta chains given below trace back to one sample, sequenced in a study of cytomegalovirus exposure and HLA in healthy donors (dated 2017 in TCRdb). Library generation was performed with the immunoSEQ multiplex PCR assay. For the multiplex PCR, a mixture combining 60 forward primers for TCR Vbeta segments and 13 reverse primers for TCR Jbeta segments was used. As stored in TCRdb, this immuneACCESS dataset retains in-frame rearrangements with V and J assigned. A fraction of the clones does not appear; measured against another copy, unresolved V genes explain less than half of the discrepancy, and the remainder lacks a known reason. This sample is represented by fewer than 110,000 clones; 82% of them were singletons. The ten largest clonotypes hold about 2.5% of the sample. The specimen was PBMCs. The receptor source for this set is a man aged 30 to 39 in good health and CMV-seropositive.

This clone was counted only a few times. The chain couples TRBV7-6 to TRBJ2-3, with D unresolved. The germline CDR1 and CDR2 sequences are SGHVS and FNYEAQ. This CDR3 is built from 12 residues. Trimming took 5 bases from V and 3 from J, leaving 6 bases between them. As DNA, the CDR3 is TGTGCCAGCAGCACTTATACAGATACGCAGTATTTT. It specifies CASSTYTDTQYF.

The chain uses TRBV6-1 and TRBJ1-4, with TRBD1 as a possible D gene (5 bases). The germline V gene has CDR1 MNHNS and CDR2 SASEGT. The CDR3 is 14 amino acids. With 4 bases removed from V and 0 bases from J, the gap between germline ends came to 6 bases. The CDR3 region has the DNA TGTGCCAGCAGTGTGACAGCAACTAATGAAAAACTGTTTTTT. This gives the protein CASSVTATNEKLFF.

J is TRBJ2-7 and V is TRBV5-1, with 9 nucleotides matching TRBD1. CDR1 SGHRS and CDR2 YFSETQ come from the germline V gene. The CDR3 runs to 15 residues. The V segment lost 0 bases and the J segment 4 bases; nucleotides outside the gene matches: 5. CDR3 in amino acids: CASSLAWDRVYEQYF. In nucleotides, the CDR3 is TGCGCCAGCAGCTTGGCATGGGACAGGGTGTACGAGCAGTACTTC.

The J gene is TRBJ1-3, the V gene TRBV6-1; TRBD1 aligns across 7 bases. The CDR3 is made up of 15 amino acids. The V gene's germline CDR1 is MNHNS and CDR2 SASEGT. Trimming removed 5 bases from V and 2 bases from J; junction bases left unmatched: 6. The CDR3 DNA reads TGTGCCAGCAGTTTCGACAGGGCGGCTGGAAACACCATATATTTT. It specifies CASSFDRAAGNTIYF.

The chain uses TRBV20-1 and TRBJ1-2; D possibly corresponds to TRBD1 (5 bases). The CDR3 sequence is 11 residues long. Deletions cut 4 bases from V and 3 bases from J, with 6 bases between. CDR1 is DFQATT and CDR2 is SNEGSKA in the germline V gene (reference sequence). The CDR3 region has the DNA TGCAGTGCTACGGGGGACTATGGCTACACCTTC. Amino acid sequence: CSATGDYGYTF.

V usage is TRBV5-1 and J usage is TRBJ2-1; 11 bases are shared with TRBD2. V gave up 4 bases and J gave up 7 bases; unmatched junction bases: 10. The CDR3 has 16 amino acids. The germline V gene encodes CDR1 SGHRS and CDR2 YFSETQ. The CDR3, as DNA: TGCGCCAGCAGCGAGGGCACTAGCGGGGGACTAAATGAGCAGTTCTTC. The encoded protein is CASSEGTSGGLNEQFF.

The chain links TRBV11-3 to TRBJ2-5; 11 positions match TRBD2. CDR3 length equals 17 residues. Germline-derived CDR1 and CDR2 are SGHNT and YENEEA. The V segment lost 2 bases and the J segment 2 bases; nucleotides outside the gene matches: 7. CDR3 nucleotides: TGTGCCAGCAGCTTATTCTGGCTAGCGGGGGGACAAGAGACCCAGTACTTC. Protein sequence: CASSLFWLAGGQETQYF.

The chain is built from TRBV5-6 and TRBJ2-1, with D possibly matching TRBD2 (6 bases). The CDR3 covers 15 residues. Germline V gene data show CDR1 as SGHDT and CDR2 as YYEEEE. V lost 4 bases to trimming and J lost 3 bases, with 14 bases between them. The CDR3 DNA is TGTGCCAGCAGCCGGGGGTGGGACGACTACAATGAGCAGTTCTTC. This sequence encodes CASSRGWDDYNEQFF. Complete variable domain (other parts from reference TRBV5-6 and TRBJ2-1): DAGVTQSPTHLIKTRGQQVTLRCSPKSGHDTVSWYQQALGQGPQFIFQYYEEEERQRGNFPDRFSGHQFPNYSSELNVNALLLGDSALYLCASSRGWDDYNEQFFGPGTRLTVL.

This chain joins TRBV10-2 and TRBJ1-1; perhaps TRBD1 as D (6 bases). The CDR3 is 14 amino acids. Looked up from germline, CDR1 is WSHSY and CDR2 is SAAADI. V was cut by 2 bases and J by 5 bases, with 12 bases left in between. The CDR3: CASSEPSRGTEAFF. The CDR3 DNA is TGCGCCAGCAGTGAGCCAAGCAGGGGAACTGAAGCTTTCTTT.

J is TRBJ1-5 and V is TRBV7-8; D is perhaps TRBD1 (5 bases). V was clipped by 2 bases and J by 2 bases, with 10 bases between them. This CDR3 comprises 15 residues. In germline, CDR1 is SGHVS, CDR2 FQNEAQ. As DNA, the CDR3 is TGTGCCAGCAGCTTAATCACAGGCCGCAATCAGCCCCAGCATTTT. Its translation: CASSLITGRNQPQHF.

This rearrangement joins TRBV29-1 to TRBJ1-2, with D perhaps TRBD1 (6 bases). V was shortened by 5 bases and J by 6 bases, with 16 bases between the two germline ends. Germline-derived CDR1 and CDR2 are SQVTM and ANQGSEA. CDR3 length: 13 residues. The CDR3: CSVHGAAGDGYTF. DNA for the CDR3: TGCAGCGTTCATGGTGCGGCAGGGGATGGCTACACCTTC.

This chain uses TRBV5-1 with TRBJ1-1; TRBD1 aligns across 11 bases. Per the germline V gene, CDR1 is SGHRS and CDR2 is YFSETQ. The CDR3 has 14 amino acids. Germline trimming cut 4 bases from V and 3 bases from J; bases unmatched to any gene: 2. CDR3 amino acids: CASSADRGHTEAFF. CDR3 sequence (DNA): TGCGCCAGCAGCGCGGACAGGGGGCACACTGAAGCTTTCTTT.

The rearrangement links TRBV7-9 to TRBJ1-2, with D unclear. The CDR3 is 15 amino acids. The germline V gene encodes CDR1 SEHNR and CDR2 FQNEAQ (reference sequence). Trimming pared 2 bases from V and 8 bases from J, leaving 18 bases between. The CDR3 is CASSLMVRGMGGYTF. The CDR3 DNA is TGTGCCAGCAGCTTAATGGTCCGGGGAATGGGCGGCTACACCTTC.

The chain couples TRBV7-9 to TRBJ1-5; D is possibly TRBD1 (6 bases). This CDR3 has 13 amino acids. CDR1 SEHNR and CDR2 FQNEAQ come from the germline V gene (reference sequence). V was cut by 6 bases and J by 5 bases, with 11 bases left in between. In DNA, the CDR3 is TGTGCCAGCAGTCAGGGGCAAGATCAGCCCCAGCATTTT. It encodes CASSQGQDQPQHF.

The chain has TRBV2 and TRBJ1-2; TRBD1 aligns across 7 bases. Germline CDR1 and CDR2: SNHLY and FYNNEI. There are 13 residues in the CDR3. Trimming at V came to 1 base and at J to 6 bases, leaving 2 bases not matched to a gene. In nucleotides, the CDR3 is TGTGCCAGCAGTGAAGTACAGGGGAATGGCTACACCTTC. Its protein product is CASSEVQGNGYTF.

The chain uses TRBV6-1 and TRBJ1-2; D gene uncertain. V was cut by 6 bases and J by 8 bases, with 16 bases left in between. The CDR3 length is 13 residues. Germline lookup yields CDR1 MNHNS and CDR2 SASEGT. The CDR3 loop is CASSPPSHVGYTF. CDR3 nucleotides: TGTGCCAGCAGCCCTCCCAGTCACGTAGGCTACACCTTC.

The chain is built from TRBV2 and TRBJ2-1; tentatively, D is TRBD1 (6 bases). This CDR3 has 15 residues. V was trimmed by 6 bases and J by 1 base, leaving 13 bases between them. Germline-derived CDR1 and CDR2 are SNHLY and FYNNEI. This CDR3 reads CASRGVRGSYNEQFF. CDR3 nucleotide sequence: TGTGCCAGCAGGGGGGTCAGGGGATCCTACAATGAGCAGTTCTTC.

This clone was counted between two and nine times. The rearrangement joins TRBV6-1 to TRBJ2-2; possible D gene TRBD1, 6 bases. The CDR3 totals 14 residues. CDR1 is MNHNS and CDR2 is SASEGT in the germline V gene. V gave up 5 bases and J gave up 5 bases, with 12 bases separating them. Here the CDR3 reads CASSIQGETGELFF. In nucleotides, the CDR3 is TGTGCCAGCAGTATACAGGGTGAAACCGGGGAGCTGTTTTTT.

The chain links TRBV2 to TRBJ2-1; D is perhaps TRBD2 (6 bases). This CDR3 has 11 amino acids. Germline-derived CDR1 and CDR2 are SNHLY and FYNNEI. V was shortened by 11 bases and J by 9 bases, with 14 bases between the two germline ends. In DNA, the CDR3 is TGTGCCTCCGACGCCGGGAGTGAGCAGTTCTTC. Translated: CASDAGSEQFF.

The rearrangement joins TRBV5-6 to TRBJ1-2, with D perhaps matching TRBD1 (5 bases). The CDR3 extends over 17 amino acids. With 5 bases removed from V and 5 bases from J, the gap between germline ends came to 25 bases. CDR1 and CDR2 (germline): SGHDT, YYEEEE. CDR3 in amino acids: CASRKDGVWGPRYGYTF. For the CDR3, the DNA is TGTGCCAGCAGAAAGGACGGCGTTTGGGGCCCCCGTTATGGCTACACCTTC. The complete variable domain, with remaining parts taken from reference TRBV5-6 and TRBJ1-2, reads DAGVTQSPTHLIKTRGQQVTLRCSPKSGHDTVSWYQQALGQGPQFIFQYYEEEERQRGNFPDRFSGHQFPNYSSELNVNALLLGDSALYLCASRKDGVWGPRYGYTFGSGTRLTVV.

This chain links TRBV11-3 with TRBJ2-1; D might be TRBD2 (5 bases). The CDR3 contains 12 residues. Germline V CDR1 and CDR2: SGHNT, YENEEA. Trimming took off 5 bases at V and 10 bases at J, with 12 bases between the two ends. The CDR3 DNA is TGTGCCAGCAGCCAGTATACGGGGGAGCAGTTCTTC. Translating gives CASSQYTGEQFF.

The chain couples TRBV11-3 to TRBJ2-5, with 7 bases identical to TRBD1. Germline lookup yields CDR1 SGHNT and CDR2 YENEEA. V shed 2 bases and J 3 bases; nucleotides not matched to a gene: 3. CDR3 length: 14 residues. CDR3 region: CASSLPGTEETQYF. In nucleotides, the CDR3 is TGTGCCAGCAGCTTACCAGGGACAGAAGAGACCCAGTACTTC. Using reference TRBV11-3 and TRBJ2-5 for the parts outside the CDR3, the full variable domain is EAGVVQSPRYKIIEKKQPVAFWCNPISGHNTLYWYLQNLGQGPELLIRYENEEAVDDSQLPKDRFSAERLKGVDSTLKIQPAELGDSAVYLCASSLPGTEETQYFGPGTRLLVL.

This clone came up a few times. This rearrangement joins TRBV6-4 to TRBJ2-1; perhaps TRBD2 as D (5 bases). The ends were cut back, 4 bases at V and 4 bases at J, with 14 bases in the middle. This CDR3 has 15 amino acids. Germline V gene data show CDR1 as MRHNA and CDR2 as SNTAGT. This chain's CDR3 is CASSAKEADYNEQFF. Here the CDR3 DNA reads TGTGCCAGCAGTGCTAAGGAGGCAGATTACAATGAGCAGTTCTTC.